The rows below give T cell receptor beta chains drawn from one sample of a study of blood T cell repertoires in COVID-19. Data came from immunoSEQ multiplex PCR; TCRdb stores just in-frame clones and leaves some out. Among about 48,000 clones listed, 77% were seen once. Sequenced: peripheral blood. The receptors originated from a human donor with active or convalescent COVID-19. The donor label of this sample is uncertain. The CDR3 runs from the conserved cysteine through the conserved F or W. D genes are given only for firm matches. Expanded clones are given a class, and other clones once, few, many or no size at all.

CASSVAMAASGGVGEAFF | TGTGCCAGCAGCGTAGCGATGGCGGCGTCTGGGGGCGTGGGTGAAGCTTTCTTT | TRBJ1-1 | TRBV9 | NA | NA
CASSQGLPGQGTEAFF | TGTGCCAGCAGCCAAGGCCTACCGGGACAGGGGACTGAAGCTTTCTTT | TRBJ1-1 | TRBV14 | TRBD1 | NA
CASSQDQQRSGTQYF | TGCGCCAGCAGCCAAGATCAGCAGAGAAGCGGGACCCAGTACTTC | TRBJ2-5 | TRBV4-1 | NA | NA
CAWSEMSSGNTIYF | TGTGCCTGGAGTGAGATGAGCTCTGGAAACACCATATATTTT | TRBJ1-3 | TRBV30 | NA | few
CSLGGGADTEAFF | TGCAGCCTGGGAGGCGGGGCGGACACTGAAGCTTTCTTT | TRBJ1-1 | TRBV29-1 | NA | NA
CATRDGGSNQPQHF | TGTGCCACCAGGGATGGGGGGAGCAATCAGCCCCAGCATTTT | TRBJ1-5 | TRBV24-1 | NA | NA
CASSVALETGGNYGYTF | TGTGCCAGCAGCGTAGCTCTCGAGACAGGGGGCAACTATGGCTACACCTTC | TRBJ1-2 | TRBV9 | TRBD1 | few
CATSDFGGSNEQFF | TGTGCCACCAGTGATTTCGGCGGGAGCAATGAGCAGTTCTTC | TRBJ2-1 | TRBV24-1 | TRBD2 | NA
CASSFGQAHYGYTF | TGTGCCAGCAGCTTTGGACAGGCGCACTATGGCTACACCTTC | TRBJ1-2 | TRBV11-3 | TRBD1 | once
CAWSEGADYGEQFF | TGTGCCTGGAGTGAAGGGGCGGACTACGGTGAGCAGTTCTTC | TRBJ2-1 | TRBV30 | NA | NA
CASSLSSDTEAFF | TGTGCTAGCAGCTTAAGTTCGGACACTGAAGCTTTCTTT | TRBJ1-1 | TRBV7-7 | NA | NA
CASSLAERVDEQFF | TGCGCCAGCAGCTTGGCCGAAAGAGTCGATGAGCAGTTCTTC | TRBJ2-1 | TRBV5-1 | NA | NA
CASSYAGQNYEQYF | TGTGCCAGCAGTTATGCCGGACAGAACTACGAGCAGTACTTC | TRBJ2-7 | TRBV6-2/TRBV6-3 | NA | NA
CASSSLWTGLAAFF | TGTGCCAGCAGCTCTCTCTGGACAGGTTTGGCAGCTTTCTTT | TRBJ1-1 | TRBV11-2 | TRBD1 | NA
CASVDRGYSNQPQHF | TGTGCCAGCGTGGACAGGGGCTATAGCAATCAGCCCCAGCATTTT | TRBJ1-5 | TRBV2 | TRBD1 | NA
CASSLDLAGSYEQYF | TGTGCCAGCAGCTTGGATCTAGCCGGCTCCTACGAGCAGTACTTC | TRBJ2-7 | TRBV5-5 | NA | NA
CASSSAGTKNIQYF | TGTGCCAGCAGTTCCGCAGGAACCAAAAACATTCAGTACTTC | TRBJ2-4 | TRBV5-6 | NA | NA
CASSLVPDRGRDTQYF | TGTGCCAGCAGCTTAGTCCCGGACAGGGGAAGAGATACGCAGTATTTT | TRBJ2-3 | TRBV11-2 | TRBD1 | few
CASRRGRDTQYF | TGTGCCAGCAGGAGAGGGAGGGATACGCAGTATTTT | TRBJ2-3 | TRBV6-5 | NA | once
CATSGGGWTEAFF | TGTGCCACCTCTGGAGGGGGCTGGACTGAAGCTTTCTTT | TRBJ1-1 | TRBV10-3 | TRBD1 | NA
CAWDRGTGGHEQYF | TGTGCCTGGGACCGTGGGACAGGGGGCCACGAGCAGTACTTC | TRBJ2-7 | TRBV30 | TRBD1 | NA
CASSVEGQGITQYF | TGTGCCAGCAGCGTAGAGGGACAGGGGATTACGCAGTATTTT | TRBJ2-3 | TRBV9 | TRBD1 | NA
CASRRAYSNQPQHF | TGTGCCAGCAGGAGGGCCTATAGCAATCAGCCCCAGCATTTT | TRBJ1-5 | TRBV6-5 | NA | NA
CASSHLAGGTDTQYF | TGTGCCAGCAGTCATCTAGCGGGAGGGACAGATACGCAGTATTTT | TRBJ2-3 | TRBV11-1 | TRBD2 | NA
CASSGTSGFTGELFF | TGTGCCAGCAGCGGGACTAGCGGGTTCACCGGGGAGCTGTTTTTT | TRBJ2-2 | TRBV9 | TRBD2 | medium-sized
CASDPGQGSGNQPQHF | TGTGCCAGCGACCCGGGACAGGGGTCGGGCAATCAGCCCCAGCATTTT | TRBJ1-5 | TRBV7-9 | TRBD1 | many
CASRSGTAQGNGYTF | TGTGCCAGTAGATCAGGGACAGCGCAAGGCAATGGCTACACCTTC | TRBJ1-2 | TRBV19 | TRBD1 | NA
CASIRQPAGGSYEQYF | TGTGCCAGCATTAGACAACCAGCGGGAGGGTCCTACGAGCAGTACTTC | TRBJ2-7 | TRBV27 | TRBD2 | once
CASSASASGSGYEQYF | TGTGCCAGCAGCGCCTCCGCTAGCGGGTCTGGCTACGAGCAGTACTTC | TRBJ2-7 | TRBV7-2 | TRBD2 | NA
CASTEGEGTEAFF | TGTGCCAGCACCGAGGGAGAGGGCACTGAAGCTTTCTTT | TRBJ1-1 | TRBV2 | NA | NA
CASNQRGTYEQYF | TGTGCCAGCAACCAGCGGGGTACCTACGAGCAGTACTTC | TRBJ2-7 | TRBV2 | TRBD2 | NA
CASSDRAGEAFF | TGTGCCAGCAGTGACCGGGCAGGGGAGGCTTTCTTT | TRBJ1-1 | TRBV6-4 | NA | NA
CASSSNRGPNTQYF | TGTGCCAGCAGCTCTAACAGGGGGCCTAATACGCAGTATTTT | TRBJ2-3 | TRBV11-3 | TRBD1 | NA
CASSQFDRPSYEQYF | TGTGCCAGCAGCCAATTCGACAGGCCCTCCTACGAGCAGTACTTC | TRBJ2-7 | TRBV5-6 | NA | NA
CASSLGLITDTQYF | TGTGCCAGCAGCTTAGGACTTATCACAGATACGCAGTATTTT | TRBJ2-3 | TRBV7-3 | NA | NA
CASSQTTSPYEQYF | TGTGCCAGCAGCCAGACGACTAGCCCCTACGAGCAGTACTTC | TRBJ2-7 | TRBV5-8 | TRBD2 | NA
CASSLVAEQFF | TGTGCCAGCAGCTTAGTAGCGGAGCAGTTCTTC | TRBJ2-1 | TRBV11-1 | NA | NA
CSASRREVDSGNTIYF | TGCAGTGCTAGTAGGAGGGAGGTCGACTCTGGAAACACCATATATTTT | TRBJ1-3 | TRBV20-1 | NA | NA
CATSDPGLATTDTQYF | TGTGCCACCAGTGACCCGGGACTGGCGACCACAGATACGCAGTATTTT | TRBJ2-3 | TRBV24-1 | NA | NA
CASSLGFNVGEQFF | TGTGCCAGCAGCCTAGGTTTCAACGTCGGTGAGCAGTTCTTC | TRBJ2-1 | TRBV7-9 | NA | NA
CASKVDRLDLEQYF | TGTGCCAGCAAAGTGGACAGGCTGGATCTCGAGCAGTACTTC | TRBJ2-7 | TRBV7-8 | TRBD1 | NA
CASSSQQGLYEQYF | TGTGCCAGCAGCTCCCAACAGGGCCTATACGAGCAGTACTTC | TRBJ2-7 | TRBV2 | NA | NA
CASSPDSGRANTGELFF | TGCGCCAGCAGTCCGGATAGCGGGAGGGCGAACACCGGGGAGCTGTTTTTT | TRBJ2-2 | TRBV5-1 | TRBD2 | NA
CASSLMGLSYNEQFF | TGCGCCAGCAGCTTGATGGGCCTCTCCTACAATGAGCAGTTCTTC | TRBJ2-1 | TRBV5-1 | NA | NA
CASIPPAGAHGYTF | TGTGCCAGCATCCCCCCAGCAGGGGCCCATGGCTACACCTTC | TRBJ1-2 | TRBV6-7 | NA | NA
CASSWGQGNYEQYF | TGTGCCAGCAGCTGGGGACAGGGGAACTACGAGCAGTACTTC | TRBJ2-7 | TRBV28 | TRBD1 | NA
CASSQESPGHQETQYF | TGTGCCAGCAGCCAAGAGTCGCCTGGCCATCAAGAGACCCAGTACTTC | TRBJ2-5 | TRBV4-2 | NA | NA
CASSNQGGHTEAFF | TGTGCCAGTAGTAATCAGGGGGGTCACACTGAAGCTTTCTTT | TRBJ1-1 | TRBV19 | TRBD1 | NA
CAISEPGGVTEAFF | TGTGCCATCAGTGAGCCGGGAGGGGTAACTGAAGCTTTCTTT | TRBJ1-1 | TRBV10-3 | NA | NA
CASSLIAQGNEKLFF | TGTGCCAGCAGCTTAATAGCACAGGGGAATGAAAAACTGTTTTTT | TRBJ1-4 | TRBV11-3 | TRBD1 | NA
CATSGTTSTDTQYF | TGTGCCACCTCCGGGACAACAAGCACAGATACGCAGTATTTT | TRBJ2-3 | TRBV24-1 | NA | NA
CALVLQDTIYF | TGTGCCTTAGTGTTGCAGGACACCATATATTTT | TRBJ1-3 | TRBV2 | NA | NA
CASSQDTGNTIYF | TGCGCCAGCAGCCAAGACACTGGAAACACCATATATTTT | TRBJ1-3 | TRBV4-3 | NA | once
CASSPKGLAGYNEQFF | TGTGCCAGCAGCCCCAAGGGACTAGCGGGGTACAATGAGCAGTTCTTC | TRBJ2-1 | TRBV11-3 | TRBD2 | NA
CASSLPSGGRGRGYTF | TGTGCCAGCAGCTTACCCTCTGGGGGGAGGGGCCGCGGCTACACCTTC | TRBJ1-2 | TRBV11-2 | NA | few